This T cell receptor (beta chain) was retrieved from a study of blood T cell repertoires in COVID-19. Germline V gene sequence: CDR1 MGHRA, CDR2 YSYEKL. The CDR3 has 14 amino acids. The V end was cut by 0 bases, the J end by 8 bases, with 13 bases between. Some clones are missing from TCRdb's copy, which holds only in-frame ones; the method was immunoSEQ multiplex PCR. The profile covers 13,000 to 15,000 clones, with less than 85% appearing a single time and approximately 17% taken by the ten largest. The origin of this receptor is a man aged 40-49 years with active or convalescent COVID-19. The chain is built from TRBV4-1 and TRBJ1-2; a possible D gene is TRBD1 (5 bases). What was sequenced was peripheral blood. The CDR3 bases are TGCGCCAGCAGCCAAGATGGGGCGCGGGACGGCTACACCTTC. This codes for CASSQDGARDGYTF.